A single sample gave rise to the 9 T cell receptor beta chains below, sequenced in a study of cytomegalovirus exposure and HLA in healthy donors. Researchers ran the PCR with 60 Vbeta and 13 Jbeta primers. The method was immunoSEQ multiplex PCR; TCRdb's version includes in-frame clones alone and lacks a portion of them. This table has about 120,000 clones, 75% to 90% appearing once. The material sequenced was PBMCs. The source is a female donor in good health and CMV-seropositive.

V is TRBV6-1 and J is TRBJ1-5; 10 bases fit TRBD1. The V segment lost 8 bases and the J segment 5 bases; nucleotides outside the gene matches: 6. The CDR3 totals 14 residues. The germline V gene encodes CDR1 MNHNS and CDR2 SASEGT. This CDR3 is CASGGQGHDQPQHF. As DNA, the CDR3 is TGTGCCAGCGGGGGACAGGGGCACGATCAGCCCCAGCATTTT.

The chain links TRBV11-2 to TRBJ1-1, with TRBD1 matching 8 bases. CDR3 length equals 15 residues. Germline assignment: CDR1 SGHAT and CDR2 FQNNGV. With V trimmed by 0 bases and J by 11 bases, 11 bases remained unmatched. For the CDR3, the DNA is TGTGCCAGCAGCTTAGAGGCAACGGGACAGGTCGTGGCTTTCTTT. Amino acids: CASSLEATGQVVAFF.

This CDR3 reads CAWAQRQNTEAFF. The DNA of the CDR3 is TGTGCCTGGGCCCAGAGGCAGAACACTGAAGCTTTCTTT. The genes are TRBV30 and TRBJ1-1; D call uncertain. Trimming took off 5 bases at V and 1 base at J, with 11 bases between the two ends. The length of the CDR3 is 13 residues. Looked up from germline, CDR1 is GTSNPN and CDR2 is SVGIG (reference sequence).

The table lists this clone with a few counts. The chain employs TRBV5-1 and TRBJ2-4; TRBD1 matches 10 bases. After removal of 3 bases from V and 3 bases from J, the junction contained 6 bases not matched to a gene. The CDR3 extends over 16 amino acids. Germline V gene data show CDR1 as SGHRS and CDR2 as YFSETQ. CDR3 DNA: TGCGCCAGCAGCTCCCGACAGGGGGCAATCAAAAACATTCAGTACTTC. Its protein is CASSSRQGAIKNIQYF.

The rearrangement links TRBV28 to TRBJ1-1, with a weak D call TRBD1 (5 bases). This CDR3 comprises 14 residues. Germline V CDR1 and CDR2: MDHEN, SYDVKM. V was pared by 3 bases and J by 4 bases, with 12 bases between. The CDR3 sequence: CASSLGRLGTEAFF. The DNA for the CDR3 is TGTGCCAGCAGTTTGGGGCGGTTGGGCACTGAAGCTTTCTTT. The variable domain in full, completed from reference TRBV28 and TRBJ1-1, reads DVKVTQSSRYLVKRTGEKVFLECVQDMDHENMFWYRQDPGLGLRLIYFSYDVKMKEKGDIPEGYSVSREKKERFSLILESASTNQTSMYLCASSLGRLGTEAFFGQGTRLTVV.

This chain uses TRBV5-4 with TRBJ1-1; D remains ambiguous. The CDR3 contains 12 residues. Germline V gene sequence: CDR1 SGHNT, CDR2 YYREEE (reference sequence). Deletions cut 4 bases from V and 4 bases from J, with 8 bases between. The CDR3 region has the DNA TGTGCCAGCAGCGCCGACTTCACTGAAGCTTTCTTT. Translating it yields CASSADFTEAFF.

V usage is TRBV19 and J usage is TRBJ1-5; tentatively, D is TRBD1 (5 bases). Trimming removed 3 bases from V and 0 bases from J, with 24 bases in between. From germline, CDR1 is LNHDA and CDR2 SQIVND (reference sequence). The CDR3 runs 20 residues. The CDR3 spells CASSMIRWGRASYSNQPQHF. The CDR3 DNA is TGTGCCAGTAGTATGATTCGGTGGGGCAGGGCTTCTTATAGCAATCAGCCCCAGCATTTT.

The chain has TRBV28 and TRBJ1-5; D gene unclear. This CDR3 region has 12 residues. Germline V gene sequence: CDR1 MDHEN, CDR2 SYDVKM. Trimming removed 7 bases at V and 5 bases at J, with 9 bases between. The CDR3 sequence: CASIAADQPQHF. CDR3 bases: TGTGCCAGCATTGCTGCGGATCAGCCCCAGCATTTT.

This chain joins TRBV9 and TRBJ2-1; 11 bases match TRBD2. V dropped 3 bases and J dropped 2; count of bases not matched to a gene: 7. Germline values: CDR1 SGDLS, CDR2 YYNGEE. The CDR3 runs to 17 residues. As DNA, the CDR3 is TGTGCCAGCAGCGGAACCTTAGCGGGGGGGCCCTACAATGAGCAGTTCTTC. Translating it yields CASSGTLAGGPYNEQFF. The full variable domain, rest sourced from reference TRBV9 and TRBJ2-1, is DSGVTQTPKHLITATGQRVTLRCSPRSGDLSVYWYQQSLDQGLQFLIQYYNGEERAKGNILERFSAQQFPDLHSELNLSSLELGDSALYFCASSGTLAGGPYNEQFFGPGTRLTVL.